A single sample gave rise to the 11 T cell receptor beta chains below, sequenced in a study of blood T cell repertoires in COVID-19. Profiled with immunoSEQ multiplex PCR; TCRdb holds only in-frame clones, not every one. Of about 50,000 clones detected, 80% to 90% appear once; the ten largest clones hold over 9.5%. Sequencing used peripheral blood. Source of these receptors: a human donor with active COVID-19. The donor label of this sample is uncertain.

The rearrangement links TRBV7-2 to TRBJ2-1; 13 bases align to TRBD2. Germline CDR1 SGHTA, CDR2 FQGNSA. This CDR3 has 18 amino acids. Unmatched junction bases numbered 12, after V lost 5 bases and J lost 5 bases. CDR3 amino acids: CASSLGLAGVPPHNEQFF. CDR3 nucleotide sequence: TGTGCCAGCAGCCTCGGACTAGCGGGAGTCCCCCCCCACAATGAGCAGTTCTTC.

The chain has TRBV2 and TRBJ2-7; 10 bases map to TRBD2. The CDR3 is made up of 14 amino acids. V shed 6 bases, J shed 0 bases, and the junction held 2 bases outside the gene matches. Germline V gene sequence: CDR1 SNHLY, CDR2 FYNNEI. CDR3 residues: CASRASGGSYEQYF. In nucleotides, the CDR3 is TGTGCCAGCAGAGCTAGCGGGGGCTCCTACGAGCAGTACTTC.

The chain employs TRBV11-2 and TRBJ2-7; 7 nucleotides agree with TRBD1. This CDR3 is 15 amino acids long. Germline V gene sequence: CDR1 SGHAT, CDR2 FQNNGV. Unmatched junction bases numbered 9, after V lost 5 bases and J lost 2 bases. The CDR3 bases are TGTGCCAGCAGCGAGCCAACTGGACAGGCCTACGAGCAGTACTTC. This codes for CASSEPTGQAYEQYF.

The chain employs TRBV5-1 and TRBJ1-1; the D gene is possibly TRBD1 (5 bases). V was clipped by 4 bases and J by 6 bases, with 19 bases between them. CDR3 length: 15 amino acids. Per the germline V gene, CDR1 is SGHRS and CDR2 is YFSETQ. The CDR3 loop is CASSAGQASSSEAFF. The CDR3 DNA follows: TGCGCCAGCAGCGCAGGGCAGGCCTCCTCCTCTGAAGCTTTCTTT.

This clone came up a few times. The V and J genes are TRBV3-1 (or the pseudogene TRBV3-2) and TRBJ2-7; D is perhaps TRBD2 (6 bases). Germline values: CDR1 LGHDT, CDR2 YNNKEL (reference sequence). There are 13 residues in the CDR3. The V and J ends lost 2 bases and 6 bases respectively, with 11 bases between them. This CDR3 is CASSQTSNSEQYF. Written as DNA, the CDR3 is TGTGCCAGCAGCCAAACTAGCAACAGCGAGCAGTACTTC.

The chain is built from TRBV7-8 and TRBJ2-1, with a tentative D call TRBD1 (5 bases). Germline V gives CDR1 SGHVS, CDR2 FQNEAQ. The CDR3 totals 17 residues. V lost 1 base and J 6 bases, leaving 19 bases between the germline ends. The CDR3 here is CASSLVIGRARRNEQFF. DNA of the CDR3: TGTGCCAGCAGCTTAGTGATAGGCAGGGCTCGGCGCAATGAGCAGTTCTTC.

This chain joins TRBV29-1 and TRBJ2-7; 8 bases line up with TRBD1. The CDR3 covers 13 residues. Germline trimming cut 5 bases from V and 3 bases from J; bases unmatched to any gene: 6. CDR1 is SQVTM and CDR2 is ANQGSEA in the germline V gene. CDR3 in DNA: TGCAGCGTTAGACAGGGGATTAACTACGAGCAGTACTTC. The encoded protein is CSVRQGINYEQYF.

This clone has just a few counts. The CDR3 sequence is CASSPSGPYEQYF. CDR3 coding DNA: TGTGCCAGCAGCCCTAGCGGCCCCTACGAGCAGTACTTC. The chain carries TRBV9 and TRBJ2-7, with 7 nucleotides matching TRBD2. This CDR3 is built from 13 residues. V lost 4 bases, J lost 2 bases, and 3 bases stayed unmatched. Looked up from germline, CDR1 is SGDLS and CDR2 is YYNGEE.

This chain joins TRBV7-2 and TRBJ2-5; TRBD2 might be the D (5 bases). Trimming cost V 1 base and J 5 bases, with 8 bases left between them. This CDR3 has 13 amino acids. In germline, CDR1 is SGHTA, CDR2 FQGNSA. CDR3 protein: CASSLEAEETQYF. The CDR3 DNA is TGTGCCAGCAGCTTAGAAGCGGAGGAGACCCAGTACTTC.

CDR3 coding DNA: TGTGCCAGCAGTAGGGACAGGCTTTACGGTAATAATTCACCCCTCCACTTT. Amino acid sequence: CASSRDRLYGNNSPLHF. V and J are TRBV2 and TRBJ1-6; 8 bases are shared with TRBD1. Trimming took 5 bases from V and 5 from J; bases not matched to a gene: 11. The germline V gene has CDR1 SNHLY and CDR2 FYNNEI. There are 17 residues in the CDR3.

This clone turned up a few times. The CDR3 loop reads CATSEGGVDTEAFF. The CDR3 bases are TGTGCCACCTCGGAAGGAGGGGTGGACACTGAAGCTTTCTTT. This chain links TRBV27 with TRBJ1-1, with D perhaps matching TRBD1 (5 bases). The CDR3 runs 14 residues. Germline assignment: CDR1 MNHEY and CDR2 SMNVEV (reference sequence). With 10 bases removed from V and 3 bases from J, the gap between germline ends came to 18 bases.